This T cell receptor (beta chain) was obtained from a study of identical twins. Remarks on this clonotype: Its antigen is still unknown.

Template switching added a universal primer binding site, and final cDNA carried unique molecular identifiers. A single record per CDR3 protein comes from TCRdb applying MiXCR to the 5' RACE reads. The sample lists hundreds of thousands of distinct CDR3 sequences, around 20% seen once, with more than 4% in the top ten. Germline V CDR1 and CDR2: DFQATT, SNEGSKA (reference sequence). Trimming shortened V by 1 base and J by 5 bases, and 15 bases separated the two germline ends. The CDR3 has 14 amino acids. Study outcomes and limitations: The conclusions drew on cross-sectional statistical analysis instead of tracking the same donors.

This sample also belongs to another study, concerning T cells expressing NK-cell markers. Per that study: Sorted CD3+CD56-NKG2C+, CD3+CD56+NKG2C- and CD3+CD56+NKG2C+ T cells were the source of the TCR beta repertoires. Among CD8+ T cells from six donors, dominant NKG2C+ clonotypes accounted for roughly 1.0-7.0%.

The clonotype originates from a woman between 18 and 29 years old in good health. The sample consisted of PBMCs. The chain employs TRBV20-1 and TRBJ2-7, with no clear D. The CDR3 protein is CSARGVPGTHEQYF. The CDR3 nucleotides read TGCAGTGCTAGAGGAGTCCCGGGCACCCACGAGCAGTACTTC.